The present entry profiles one T cell receptor beta chain with its context. What it binds is unknown. The germline gives CDR1 SQVTM, CDR2 ANQGSEA. CDR3 length equals 13 residues. Losses at the gene ends were 7 bases for V and 1 base for J; bases not matched to a gene: 2. Repertoires were generated with immunoSEQ multiplex PCR, while TCRdb's copy carries only in-frame clones and drops some. This table has around 40,000 clones, about 83% appearing once. Time point defined: week 11, during vaccination. Doses comprised 300 ug of mutant IDH1 20-mer peptide each, plus topical imiquimod. This entry belongs to a study of a mutant IDH1 vaccine in newly diagnosed glioma.

The sequence came from a man aged 40-49 years with glioma. The rearrangement links TRBV29-1 to TRBJ2-4, with 9 bases identical to TRBD1. The sample here was PBMCs, taken from a glioma patient whose treatment included an IDH1 peptide vaccine. CDR3 residues: CSAQGAAKNIQYF. For the CDR3, the DNA is TGCAGCGCACAGGGGGCGGCCAAAAACATTCAGTACTTC.